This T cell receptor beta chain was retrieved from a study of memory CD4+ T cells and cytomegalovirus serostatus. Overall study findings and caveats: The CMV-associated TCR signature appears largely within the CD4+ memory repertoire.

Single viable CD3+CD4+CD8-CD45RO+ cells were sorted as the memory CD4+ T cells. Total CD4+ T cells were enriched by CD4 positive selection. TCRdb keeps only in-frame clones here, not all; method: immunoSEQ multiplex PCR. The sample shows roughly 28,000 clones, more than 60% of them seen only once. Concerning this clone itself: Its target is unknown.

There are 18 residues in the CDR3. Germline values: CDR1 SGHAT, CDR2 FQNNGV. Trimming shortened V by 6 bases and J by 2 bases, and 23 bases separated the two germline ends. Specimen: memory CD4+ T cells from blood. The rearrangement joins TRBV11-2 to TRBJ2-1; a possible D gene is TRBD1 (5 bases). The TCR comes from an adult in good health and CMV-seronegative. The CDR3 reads CASRQVSPEKPPYNEQFF. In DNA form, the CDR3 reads TGTGCCAGCAGACAGGTAAGTCCCGAGAAGCCCCCCTACAATGAGCAGTTCTTC.